These T cell receptor beta chains were read from a single sample in a study of shared clonotypes between healthy human individuals. The repertoire was sequenced with immunoSEQ multiplex PCR; TCRdb's copy has only in-frame clones and lacks some. This table has some 1,600,000 clones, 95% to 99% appearing once. Sequencing used naive CD4+ T cells sorted from blood. These receptors were collected from a man younger than 45 in good health. Each CDR3 is given with its conserved first and last residue. Each record gives: D gene, J gene, V gene, CDR3 DNA, CDR3 protein. D genes are given only for firm matches.

d_call: TRBD2; j_call: TRBJ2-3; v_call: TRBV7-9; cdr3_nt: TGTGCCAGCAGCCCCACACGGACTAGCGGTCGCACAGATACGCAGTATTTT; cdr3_aa: CASSPTRTSGRTDTQYF
d_call: .; j_call: TRBJ2-1; v_call: TRBV6-5; cdr3_nt: TGTGCCAGCAGTTACTCTCGGACTCTTGAGCAGTTCTTC; cdr3_aa: CASSYSRTLEQFF
d_call: .; j_call: TRBJ1-4; v_call: TRBV18; cdr3_nt: TGTGCCAGCTCACCGGGGGGATTGTCGGGGAAACTGTTTTTT; cdr3_aa: CASSPGGLSGKLFF
d_call: TRBD2; j_call: TRBJ2-7; v_call: TRBV11-2; cdr3_nt: TGTGCCAGCAGCTTTTTACGGGGAGGGAGTTACGAGCAGTACTTC; cdr3_aa: CASSFLRGGSYEQYF
d_call: TRBD1; j_call: TRBJ1-1; v_call: TRBV7-2; cdr3_nt: TGTGCCAGCAGCTTGGACAGGGGGCCGGCGGGGCAAAATGAAGCTTTCTTT; cdr3_aa: CASSLDRGPAGQNEAFF
d_call: TRBD2; j_call: TRBJ2-1; v_call: TRBV5-1; cdr3_nt: TGCGCCAGCAGCTTAACTAGCGGGAGAACCAATGAGCAGTTCTTC; cdr3_aa: CASSLTSGRTNEQFF
d_call: .; j_call: TRBJ2-2; v_call: TRBV4-2; cdr3_nt: TGTGCCAGCAGCCATGAGGACACCGGGGAGCTGTTTTTT; cdr3_aa: CASSHEDTGELFF
d_call: .; j_call: TRBJ2-7; v_call: TRBV5-4; cdr3_nt: TGTGCCAGCAGCTCATACCCGGGAGCCTACGAGCAGTACTTC; cdr3_aa: CASSSYPGAYEQYF
d_call: .; j_call: TRBJ2-1; v_call: TRBV5-1; cdr3_nt: TGCGCCAGCAGTTCGACCCCGGTACCGGAGCAGTTCTTC; cdr3_aa: CASSSTPVPEQFF
d_call: .; j_call: TRBJ1-4; v_call: TRBV15; cdr3_nt: TGTGCCACCAGCAGAGATGTGGGGGTAGCTAATGAAAAACTGTTTTTT; cdr3_aa: CATSRDVGVANEKLFF
d_call: TRBD1; j_call: TRBJ2-6; v_call: TRBV9; cdr3_nt: TGTGCCAGCAGCGCCGGACAGGGGCGGACTGGGGCCAACGTCCTGACTTTC; cdr3_aa: CASSAGQGRTGANVLTF
d_call: .; j_call: TRBJ1-1; v_call: TRBV12-5; cdr3_nt: TGTGCTAGTGGTTTGAACGGGGCTGAAGCTTTCTTT; cdr3_aa: CASGLNGAEAFF
d_call: .; j_call: TRBJ2-5; v_call: TRBV5-1; cdr3_nt: TGCGCCAGCAGCCCTGACAGAATTCAAGAGACCCAGTACTTC; cdr3_aa: CASSPDRIQETQYF